The T cell receptor beta chain under discussion was sequenced for a study of blood T cell repertoires in COVID-19 (dated by TCRdb to 2019 to 2021). Background for the entire study: Samples from collaborators originated in the United States, Italy and Spain and spanned both the acute and convalescent phases of COVID-19. The material from the prospective study consisted of cDNA or gDNA derived from T cells, B-cell-depleted T cells, or PBMCs. Deeply sampled blood TCRbeta repertoires from subjects exposed to, actively infected with, or recovered from COVID-19 were included in the dataset. A freely available public database, intended as a resource for researchers studying the immune response to SARS-CoV-2, is where the repertoires were released. The samples were drawn from two sources: the first 160 participants of the ongoing ImmuneRACE study, and 950 to 1,500 subjects contributed by 6 global collaborators. A de-identified subject ID, COVID-19 status, age in years and sex were almost always included in the sample metadata. Where HLA class I and class II types were available, the types were taken from metadata supplied by the sample provider, not from assay-based typing. Overall study results and their limits: The amount of clinical and demographic metadata varied by source and participant and was provided uncurated.

CDR1 and CDR2 are read off the germline V gene (reference sequence) as PRHDT and FYEKMQ. V gives up 5 bases and J gives up 8 bases, and the segment between their germline ends measures 16 bases. The CDR3, from cysteine to phenylalanine, totals 14 residues. The CDR3 DNA has 42 bases and is translated from base 1. Another Seattle source contributed samples from volunteer blood donors who had recovered from COVID-19. The collaborating institutions used their own protocols to collect whole blood in K2EDTA tubes. Collaborator samples were shipped for TCRbeta analysis as frozen whole blood, isolated PBMCs, or DNA extracted from either sample type. With regard to this clone: This receptor's antigen is unknown. It has no much larger one-base neighbor in the sample; base qualities were not kept.

TCRbeta CDR3 regions were amplified from genomic DNA using the immunoSEQ Assay, a bias-controlled multiplex PCR. In the paper's pipeline: The number of nucleated cells in each sample was estimated by amplification of reference gene primers within the assay. To quantify the absolute abundance of each unique TCRbeta CDR3 rearrangement, sequence reads were collapsed and filtered. For each sample, productive Simpson clonality was calculated as the square root of Simpson's diversity index across productive rearrangements. Sourced from immuneACCESS, this table was stored by TCRdb with only in-frame sequences that have V and J called. A share of the clones is absent; for the studies checked, an unresolved V gene accounts for under half, and the remainder has no known explanation. V and J calls and clone size come straight from that table; D and trimming were deduced from the DNA. Counted in this sample were about 240,000 clones; approximately 86% of them appeared once. Clones ranked in the top ten supply about 3.1% of the sample.

The source is a woman under 40 who had recovered from COVID-19. In this chain, TRBV13 is recombined with TRBJ2-1; the D segment could be TRBD2, given 6 matching bases. Material: peripheral blood. For the CDR3, the sequence is CASSPPLASYEQFF. In nucleotides, the sequence is TGTGCCAGCAGCCCCCCCCTAGCGAGCTATGAGCAGTTCTTC. The full variable domain, with segments outside the CDR3 supplied by the reference TRBV13 and TRBJ2-1 proteins, appears as AAGVIQSPRHLIKEKRETATLKCYPIPRHDTVYWYQQGPGQDPQFLISFYEKMQSDKGSIPDRFSAQQFSDYHSELNMSSLELGDSALYFCASSPPLASYEQFFGPGTRLTVL.